The text below deals with one T cell receptor beta chain. The sample comes from a study of blood T cell repertoires in COVID-19. Trimming left V 1 base short and J 6 bases short, with 12 bases between. Germline V gives CDR1 SGHVS, CDR2 FNYEAQ. The CDR3 runs 14 residues. Sequencing was performed with immunoSEQ multiplex PCR; in TCRdb, only in-frame clones are kept and a portion is missing. Of 40,000 to 45,000 clones detected, 75% to 85% appear once; the ten largest clones hold 27%. The chain combines TRBV7-6 with TRBJ1-2, with D perhaps matching TRBD1 (5 bases). The sample comprised peripheral blood. This sequence was found in an elderly man with acute or convalescent COVID-19. This chain's CDR3 is CASSLGVGGDGYTF. CDR3 in DNA: TGTGCCAGCAGCTTAGGAGTGGGAGGGGATGGCTACACCTTC.